Listed here are 16 T cell receptor beta chains from one sample, sequenced in a study of cytomegalovirus exposure and HLA in healthy donors. The PCR made use of 60 Vbeta and 13 Jbeta primers. The protocol was immunoSEQ multiplex PCR, while the TCRdb copy is restricted to in-frame clones and leaves out a portion. The top ten clones hold roughly 2.5% of a sample with 110,000 or so clones, approximately 80% of them seen once. Sequencing was carried out using PBMCs. The receptors come from a woman aged 18-30 years in good health and CMV-seronegative.

This chain uses TRBV7-9 with TRBJ2-2; TRBD1 matches 8 bases. V was pared by 5 bases and J by 7 bases, with 9 bases of the junction left unmatched. The CDR3 contains 15 residues. CDR1 SEHNR and CDR2 FQNEAQ come from the germline V gene (reference sequence). CDR3 coding DNA: TGTGCCAGCAGCGAAGGGACAGGTACAATCGGGGAGCTGTTTTTT. Translated: CASSEGTGTIGELFF.

The chain combines TRBV9 with TRBJ2-5, with TRBD2 as a possible D gene (6 bases). V was pared by 2 bases and J by 2 bases, with 13 bases between. Germline V gives CDR1 SGDLS, CDR2 YYNGEE. The CDR3 extends over 15 amino acids. This CDR3 is CASSVGWGVQETQYF. CDR3 DNA: TGTGCCAGCAGCGTGGGTTGGGGGGTTCAAGAGACCCAGTACTTC. The full variable domain, rest sourced from reference TRBV9 and TRBJ2-5, is DSGVTQTPKHLITATGQRVTLRCSPRSGDLSVYWYQQSLDQGLQFLIQYYNGEERAKGNILERFSAQQFPDLHSELNLSSLELGDSALYFCASSVGWGVQETQYFGPGTRLLVL.

The chain combines TRBV27 with TRBJ2-7; no clear D. There are 13 residues in the CDR3. Trimming pared 0 bases from V and 2 bases from J, leaving 5 bases between. CDR1 and CDR2 from the germline V gene are MNHEY and SMNVEV (reference sequence). The CDR3 coding sequence is TGTGCCAGCAGTTTATCTCCCACCTACGAGCAGTACTTC. This sequence encodes CASSLSPTYEQYF.

Comment on this clone: One end of the junction varies from germline; a read error may be responsible. The chain couples TRBV30 to TRBJ1-2; unclear D gene. Germline lookup yields CDR1 GTSNPN and CDR2 SVGIG (reference sequence). CDR3 length: 12 residues. The CDR3 coding sequence is TGTGCCTGGAGTGTAAATAGTGAGGGTGAGGCCTTC. This sequence encodes CAWSVNSEGEAF.

This chain uses TRBV6-5 with TRBJ2-7, with 7 positions matching TRBD2. The germline CDR1 and CDR2 sequences are MNHEY and SVGAGI. This CDR3 region has 13 residues. V was clipped by 6 bases and J by 3 bases; unmatched bases: 5. The CDR3 DNA sequence: TGTGCCAGCAGCCCGGGACTACACTACGAGCAGTACTTC. Protein: CASSPGLHYEQYF.

The gene calls are TRBV27 and TRBJ1-1; D might be TRBD1 (5 bases). The germline V and J ends were trimmed by 7 bases and 6 bases, with 15 bases remaining between them. CDR1 and CDR2 (germline): MNHEY, SMNVEV (reference sequence). The CDR3 is made up of 13 amino acids. The CDR3, as DNA: TGTGCCAGCACCCCGCAAGGAGGGGCTGAAGCTTTCTTT. Translated: CASTPQGGAEAFF.

The chain recombines TRBV4-2 with TRBJ2-7; 10 positions match TRBD2. With V trimmed by 1 base and J by 7 bases, 13 bases remained unmatched. This CDR3 is 17 amino acids long. Germline-derived CDR1 and CDR2 are LGHNA and YNFKEQ. The CDR3 is CASSQVQGSSGSGEQYF. CDR3 in DNA: TGTGCCAGCAGCCAAGTCCAAGGGTCTAGCGGGAGCGGGGAGCAGTACTTC.

V gene TRBV11-3 combines with J gene TRBJ2-3, with a tentative D call TRBD2 (5 bases). V gave up 1 base and J gave up 2 bases, with 10 bases separating them. The germline V gene encodes CDR1 SGHNT and CDR2 YENEEA. The CDR3 extends over 15 amino acids. The CDR3 loop is CASSLGGRATDTQYF. CDR3 in DNA: TGTGCCAGCAGCTTAGGTGGGAGAGCCACAGATACGCAGTATTTT.

The gene calls are TRBV4-1 and TRBJ1-5, with D possibly being TRBD1 (5 bases). The germline CDR1 and CDR2 sequences are MGHRA and YSYEKL. V lost 1 base and J lost 7, with 17 bases in between. This CDR3 region has 16 residues. CDR3 nucleotides: TGCGCCAGCAGCCAAGGTTTATCAGGGTTCGGACAGCCCCAGCATTTT. The encoded protein is CASSQGLSGFGQPQHF.

The rearrangement links TRBV6-5 to TRBJ2-7; tentatively, D is TRBD1 (6 bases). CDR1 MNHEY and CDR2 SVGAGI come from the germline V gene. The CDR3 contains 14 residues. V was pared by 6 bases and J by 0 bases, with 12 bases between. CDR3 amino acids: CASRQGLVSYEQYF. CDR3 sequence (DNA): TGTGCCAGCAGGCAGGGGCTCGTCTCCTACGAGCAGTACTTC.

The gene calls are TRBV10-3 and TRBJ2-7; 8 positions agree with TRBD1. Germline-derived CDR1 and CDR2 are ENHRY and SYGVKD. This CDR3 comprises 15 residues. V was clipped by 1 base and J by 5 bases; unmatched bases: 7. CDR3 in DNA: TGTGCCATCAGTGAGTACGGACAGGGTAGTAACGAGCAGTACTTC. Residues: CAISEYGQGSNEQYF.

The V and J genes are TRBV5-1 and TRBJ2-7, with D possibly TRBD2 on 5 matching bases. The CDR3 runs 14 residues. With 0 bases removed from V and 3 bases from J, the gap between germline ends came to 10 bases. The germline CDR1 and CDR2 sequences are SGHRS and YFSETQ. The CDR3 sequence: CASSLELGFYEQYF. The CDR3 nucleotides read TGCGCCAGCAGCTTGGAACTAGGCTTCTACGAGCAGTACTTC.

The sample holds a few counts of this clone. The V and J genes are TRBV27 and TRBJ1-5; no clear D gene. Germline assignment: CDR1 MNHEY and CDR2 SMNVEV (reference sequence). There are 14 residues in the CDR3. V was pared by 1 base and J by 0 bases, with 4 bases between. Here the CDR3 reads CASSLFGSNQPQHF. CDR3 nucleotide sequence: TGTGCCAGCAGTTTATTCGGTAGCAATCAGCCCCAGCATTTT.

This clone turned up a few times. The rearrangement joins TRBV29-1 to TRBJ2-1; 10 bases map to TRBD1. The ends lost 7 bases at V and 7 bases at J; junction bases unmatched: 4. The CDR3 spans 12 residues. The germline V gene encodes CDR1 SQVTM and CDR2 ANQGSEA. The CDR3 sequence is CSGGTGVNEQFF. CDR3 coding DNA: TGCAGCGGGGGGACAGGGGTTAATGAGCAGTTCTTC.

The DNA of the CDR3 is TGCGCCAGCACGACGACTAGCGGGGTTAGCACAGATACGCAGTATTTT. It translates to CASTTTSGVSTDTQYF. The chain recombines TRBV5-1 with TRBJ2-3, with TRBD2 matching over 11 bases. CDR1 and CDR2 from the germline V gene are SGHRS and YFSETQ. CDR3 size: 16 residues. The V gene end was trimmed by 6 bases and the J gene end by 0 bases; junction bases not matched to a gene: 6.

The chain employs TRBV7-9 and TRBJ1-1, with D uncertain. Trimming took 4 bases from V and 0 from J, leaving 6 bases between them. The germline V gene has CDR1 SEHNR and CDR2 FQNEAQ (reference sequence). CDR3 length: 13 amino acids. CDR3 residues: CASSSDMNTEAFF. The CDR3 DNA sequence: TGTGCCAGCAGCTCTGACATGAACACTGAAGCTTTCTTT.